Below, 5 T cell receptor beta chains from the same sample are listed, as sequenced in a study of neoadjuvant nivolumab and ipilimumab in lung cancer. Repertoires were generated with immunoSEQ multiplex PCR, while TCRdb's copy carries only in-frame clones and drops some. The sample has about 17,000 clones, around 76% seen once. Sequenced material: tumor tissue, taken after neoadjuvant nivolumab, alone or with ipilimumab, at or shortly before surgery. The receptors derive from an adult with non-small cell lung cancer.

The V gene is TRBV29-1, the J gene TRBJ1-1; D perhaps matches TRBD1 (5 bases). Germline values: CDR1 SQVTM, CDR2 ANQGSEA. V lost 6 bases and J 4 bases, leaving 9 bases between the germline ends. CDR3 length equals 11 residues. For the CDR3, the DNA is TGCAGCGTGCAGGGAAGCACTGAAGCTTTCTTT. Translation: CSVQGSTEAFF.

This clone occurred a few times. The chain joins TRBV6-5 to TRBJ1-2; TRBD1 aligns across 7 bases. The CDR3 is 14 amino acids. The germline CDR1 and CDR2 sequences are MNHEY and SVGAGI. With V trimmed by 5 bases and J by 4 bases, 7 bases remained unmatched. DNA of the CDR3: TGTGCCAGCAGTGGAGGACAGGACGTCTATGGCTACACCTTC. It is translated as CASSGGQDVYGYTF.

The chain carries TRBV14 and TRBJ1-2; 9 bases fit TRBD1. Trimming at V came to 1 base and at J to 4 bases, leaving 10 bases not matched to a gene. This CDR3 comprises 17 residues. Germline V gives CDR1 SGHDN, CDR2 FVKESK. This chain's CDR3 is CASSQVVTGGNAYGYTF. The CDR3 nucleotides read TGTGCCAGCAGCCAAGTAGTGACAGGGGGAAATGCCTATGGCTACACCTTC.

This CDR3 reads CASSLPGRDMYGYTF. DNA of the CDR3: TGTGCCAGCAGCTTACCCGGAAGGGACATGTATGGCTACACCTTC. The genes are TRBV7-9 and TRBJ1-2; the D gene is possibly TRBD1 (6 bases). CDR3 length: 15 amino acids. Trimming removed 2 bases from V and 5 bases from J, with 15 bases in between. The germline gives CDR1 SEHNR, CDR2 FQNEAQ (reference sequence). The full variable domain, rest sourced from reference TRBV7-9 and TRBJ1-2, is DTGVSQNPRHKITKRGQNVTFRCDPISEHNRLYWYRQTLGQGPEFLTYFQNEAQLEKSRLLSDRFSAERPKGSFSTLEIQRTEQGDSAMYLCASSLPGRDMYGYTFGSGTRLTVV.

CDR3: CASSLVLGMNTEAFF. CDR3 bases: TGCGCCAGCAGCTTGGTGTTGGGGATGAACACTGAAGCTTTCTTT. This rearrangement joins TRBV5-1 to TRBJ1-1; unclear D gene. This CDR3 is 15 amino acids long. Trimming removed 0 bases from V and 0 bases from J, with 9 bases in between. In germline, CDR1 is SGHRS, CDR2 YFSETQ.